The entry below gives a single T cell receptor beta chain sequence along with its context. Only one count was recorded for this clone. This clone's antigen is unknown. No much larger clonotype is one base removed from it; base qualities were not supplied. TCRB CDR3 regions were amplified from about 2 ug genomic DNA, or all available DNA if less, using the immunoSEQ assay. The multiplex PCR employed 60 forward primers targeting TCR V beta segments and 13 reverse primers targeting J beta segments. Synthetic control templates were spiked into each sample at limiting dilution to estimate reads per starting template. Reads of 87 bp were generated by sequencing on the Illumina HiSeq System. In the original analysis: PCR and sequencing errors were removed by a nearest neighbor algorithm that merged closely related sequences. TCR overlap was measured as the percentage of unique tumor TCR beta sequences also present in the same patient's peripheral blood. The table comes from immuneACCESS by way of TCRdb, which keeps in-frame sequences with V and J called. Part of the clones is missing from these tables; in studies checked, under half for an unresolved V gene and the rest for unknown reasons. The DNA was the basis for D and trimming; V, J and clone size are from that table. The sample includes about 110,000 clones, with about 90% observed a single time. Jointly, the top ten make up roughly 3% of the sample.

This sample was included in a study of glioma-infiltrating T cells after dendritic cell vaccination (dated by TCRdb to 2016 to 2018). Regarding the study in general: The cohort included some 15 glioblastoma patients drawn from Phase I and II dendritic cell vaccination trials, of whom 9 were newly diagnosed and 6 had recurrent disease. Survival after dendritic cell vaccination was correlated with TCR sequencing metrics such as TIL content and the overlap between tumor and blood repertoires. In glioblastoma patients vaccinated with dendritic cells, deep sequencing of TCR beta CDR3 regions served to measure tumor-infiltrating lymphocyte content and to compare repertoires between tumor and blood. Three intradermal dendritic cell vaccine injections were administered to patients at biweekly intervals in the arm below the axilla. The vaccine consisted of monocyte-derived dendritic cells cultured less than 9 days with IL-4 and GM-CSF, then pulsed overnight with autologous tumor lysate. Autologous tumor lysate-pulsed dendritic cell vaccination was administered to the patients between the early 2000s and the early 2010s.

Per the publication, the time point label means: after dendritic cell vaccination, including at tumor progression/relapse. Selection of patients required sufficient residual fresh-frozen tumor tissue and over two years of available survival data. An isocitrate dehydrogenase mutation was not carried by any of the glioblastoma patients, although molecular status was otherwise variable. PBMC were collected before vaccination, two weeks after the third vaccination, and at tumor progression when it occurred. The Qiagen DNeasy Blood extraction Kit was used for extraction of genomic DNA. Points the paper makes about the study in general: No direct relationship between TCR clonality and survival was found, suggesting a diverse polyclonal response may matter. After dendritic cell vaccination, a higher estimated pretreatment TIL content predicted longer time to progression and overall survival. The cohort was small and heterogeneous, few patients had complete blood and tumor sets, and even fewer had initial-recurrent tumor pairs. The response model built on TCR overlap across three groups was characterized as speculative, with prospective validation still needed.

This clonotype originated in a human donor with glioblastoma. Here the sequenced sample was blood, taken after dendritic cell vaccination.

The base sequence is TGTGCCAGCAGTTACTCGCCGGGGAGTTCTGAAGCTTTCTTT. Its product reads: CASSYSPGSSEAFF. The rearranged chain carries TRBV6-6 and TRBJ1-1; the D gene remains uncertain. V is clipped by 0 bases and J by 6 bases, and the sequence between their germline boundaries is 11 bases long. CDR1 and CDR2 are drawn from the germline V gene (reference sequence): MNHNY, SVGAGI. The CDR3 measures 14 amino acids from cysteine to phenylalanine. Of the read, only the CDR3 DNA is kept; its 42 bases are in frame from base 1.